A single sample is the source of the 30 T cell receptor beta chains below, sequenced in a study of human T cells and chemical hapten exposure. The time point denotes: pre-sensitization, week 0. The sample's treatment: therapeutic diphenylcyclopropenone sensitization with weekly scalp DPC. A single record per CDR3 protein comes from TCRdb applying MiXCR to the RACE reads. The data show about 120,000 distinct CDR3 sequences, roughly 13% seen once. Sample: whole blood, taken in connection with sensitization to the hapten diphenylcyclopropenone (DPC). These receptors originate from a woman in her late teens or twenties with alopecia areata. Some clones in this sample may be carry-over from other donors' samples.

This clonotype was observed many times. The V call is TRBV7-2, the J call TRBJ2-7; D is perhaps TRBD1 or TRBD2 (5 bases each). Trimming removed 5 bases from V and 1 base from J, with 12 bases in between. The CDR3 extends over 14 amino acids. Germline V gene lookup returns CDR1 SGHTA and CDR2 FQGNSA. In DNA, the CDR3 is TGTGCCAGCAGCCCCCCGGGGCCGTCCTACGAGCAGTACTTC. Its protein is CASSPPGPSYEQYF. The variable domain in full, with the rest retrieved from reference TRBV7-2 and TRBJ2-7, is GAGVSQSPSNKVTEKGKDVELRCDPISGHTALYWYRQSLGQGLEFLIYFQGNSAPDKSGLPSDRFSAERTGGSVSTLTIQRTQQEDSAVYLCASSPPGPSYEQYFGPGTRLTVT.

This chain uses TRBV6-5 with TRBJ2-7; D ambiguous. Trimming took 0 bases from V and 0 from J, leaving 12 bases between them. The germline CDR1 and CDR2 sequences are MNHEY and SVGAGI. The CDR3 covers 16 residues. The CDR3 region has the DNA TGTGCCAGCAGTTACTCAGCGAGAGGAAGCTCCTACGAGCAGTACTTC. It is translated as CASSYSARGSSYEQYF.

This clonotype was counted between two and nine times. This chain connects TRBV20-1 to TRBJ2-3, with 7 positions matching TRBD1. The CDR3 runs 13 residues. Germline-derived CDR1 and CDR2 are DFQATT and SNEGSKA (reference sequence). The CDR3 coding sequence is TGCAGGGCCACAGGGGCCTCCACAGATACGCAGTATTTT. This encodes CRATGASTDTQYF.

This clonotype was picked up a small number of times. V is TRBV7-9 and J is TRBJ2-7, with 9 bases identical to TRBD1. J lost 3 bases, V lost 5 bases, and 11 bases had no gene match. From germline, CDR1 is SEHNR and CDR2 FQNEAQ (reference sequence). CDR3 length: 16 amino acids. This CDR3 is CASSGTGQGPIYEQYF. The CDR3 DNA follows: TGTGCCAGCAGCGGGACAGGGCAGGGGCCCATCTACGAGCAGTACTTC. The full variable domain, rest sourced from reference TRBV7-9 and TRBJ2-7, is DTGVSQNPRHKITKRGQNVTFRCDPISEHNRLYWYRQTLGQGPEFLTYFQNEAQLEKSRLLSDRFSAERPKGSFSTLEIQRTEQGDSAMYLCASSGTGQGPIYEQYFGPGTRLTVT.

In this sample, this clonotype turned up a few times. CDR3 residues: CASSGGETQYF. The CDR3 bases are TGTGCCTCGTCGGGAGGAGAGACCCAGTACTTC. The chain uses TRBV6-2 or TRBV6-3 and TRBJ2-5; 7 bases match TRBD2. CDR3 length: 11 residues. V shed 11 bases, J shed 4 bases, and the junction held 4 bases outside the gene matches. Germline CDR1 MNHEY, CDR2 SVGEGT.

This clonotype was seen ten or more times. Written as DNA, the CDR3 is TGCGCCAGCAGCCAAGGTGCGGAGGTTGGGGCCAACGTCCTGACTTTC. Its translation is CASSQGAEVGANVLTF. The gene calls are TRBV4-3 and TRBJ2-6, with a possible D match to TRBD2 (5 bases). The CDR3 loop spans 16 amino acids. With 1 base removed from V and 3 bases from J, the gap between germline ends came to 10 bases. In germline, CDR1 is LGHNA, CDR2 YSLEER.

The chain uses TRBV4-2 and TRBJ1-5; 8 bases match TRBD1. The J segment lost 3 bases and the V segment lost 2 bases, leaving 3 bases of the junction unmatched. CDR3 length equals 15 residues. CDR1 and CDR2 (germline): LGHNA, YNFKEQ. The CDR3, as DNA: TGTGCCAGCAGCCAATCTCAGGGGGCCAATCAGCCCCAGCATTTT. Translating gives CASSQSQGANQPQHF.

V is TRBV10-3 and J is TRBJ1-1; no clear D. Trimming took off 3 bases at V and 11 bases at J, with 13 bases between the two ends. The germline gives CDR1 ENHRY, CDR2 SYGVKD. The CDR3 has 12 residues. The DNA for the CDR3 is TGTGCCATCAGTGAACAAGGAGTCACGGCTTTCTTT. It specifies CAISEQGVTAFF.

This clonotype showed up many times. V and J are TRBV18 and TRBJ2-7; possibly TRBD1 for D (5 bases). CDR1 and CDR2 (germline): KGHSH, LQKENI. Trimming removed 3 bases from V and 0 bases from J, with 12 bases in between. The length of the CDR3 is 15 residues. The CDR3 region is CASSPYPDTSYEQYF. In DNA form, the CDR3 reads TGTGCCAGCTCACCGTACCCGGACACCTCCTACGAGCAGTACTTC.

The chain combines TRBV5-6 with TRBJ2-2; unclear D gene. CDR3 size: 14 residues. The germline V and J ends were trimmed by 6 bases and 7 bases, with 16 bases remaining between them. Germline CDR1 and CDR2: SGHDT and YYEEEE. The CDR3 DNA reads TGTGCCAGCAAATTAAAGGGCGTTGGCGGGGAGCTGTTTTTT. It translates to CASKLKGVGGELFF. The complete variable domain, with remaining parts taken from reference TRBV5-6 and TRBJ2-2, reads DAGVTQSPTHLIKTRGQQVTLRCSPKSGHDTVSWYQQALGQGPQFIFQYYEEEERQRGNFPDRFSGHQFPNYSSELNVNALLLGDSALYLCASKLKGVGGELFFGEGSRLTVL.

At least ten counts were recorded for this clonotype. The chain has TRBV4-3 and TRBJ1-1; D uncertain. This CDR3 spans 13 amino acids. Trimming took 0 bases from V and 7 from J, leaving 9 bases between them. Germline V gene sequence: CDR1 LGHNA, CDR2 YSLEER. CDR3 sequence: CASSQDSSGEAFF. CDR3 DNA sequence: TGCGCCAGCAGCCAAGATTCTTCGGGTGAAGCTTTCTTT.

This clonotype was detected many times. The V and J genes are TRBV4-3 and TRBJ1-2; D ambiguous. The CDR3 runs to 15 residues. Germline V gives CDR1 LGHNA, CDR2 YSLEER. Trimming removed 0 bases at V and 3 bases at J, with 11 bases between. CDR3 protein: CASSQDVDRYYGYTF. CDR3 DNA: TGCGCCAGCAGCCAAGATGTGGACCGGTACTATGGCTACACCTTC.

This chain links TRBV25-1 with TRBJ2-5, with 9 bases lining up with TRBD1. Per the germline V gene, CDR1 is MGHDK and CDR2 is SYGVNS. The trim removed 8 bases at V and 3 bases at J, leaving 4 bases unmatched. The CDR3 extends over 13 amino acids. The DNA for the CDR3 is TGTGCCAGCGTGGGACAGGGCAAAGAGACCCAGTACTTC. Translating gives CASVGQGKETQYF.

The gene calls are TRBV2 and TRBJ1-2; D ambiguous. Germline loops: CDR1 SNHLY, CDR2 FYNNEI. The CDR3 runs to 14 residues. V lost 3 bases to trimming and J lost 0 bases, with 8 bases between them. The CDR3 sequence is CASSEGRTNYGYTF. CDR3 DNA sequence: TGTGCCAGCAGTGAGGGGAGAACTAACTATGGCTACACCTTC. The full variable domain, rest sourced from reference TRBV2 and TRBJ1-2, is EPEVTQTPSHQVTQMGQEVILRCVPISNHLYFYWYRQILGQKVEFLVSFYNNEISEKSEIFDDQFSVERPDGSNFTLKIRSTKLEDSAMYFCASSEGRTNYGYTFGSGTRLTVV.

V and J are TRBV29-1 and TRBJ2-3; TRBD1 aligns across 11 bases. Germline-derived CDR1 and CDR2 are SQVTM and ANQGSEA. The CDR3 has 14 residues. V was pared by 3 bases and J by 3 bases, with 2 bases of the junction left unmatched. CDR3: CSVEGQGVTDTQYF. CDR3 coding DNA: TGCAGCGTTGAGGGACAGGGGGTTACAGATACGCAGTATTTT.

V gene TRBV5-8 combines with J gene TRBJ2-3, with TRBD1 matching 8 bases. The CDR3 totals 15 residues. The V segment lost 3 bases and the J segment 2 bases; nucleotides outside the gene matches: 5. Germline CDR1 is SGHTS and CDR2 is YDEGEE. The CDR3 region has the DNA TGTGCCAGCAGCTGGACAGGGACCAACACAGATACGCAGTATTTT. Protein: CASSWTGTNTDTQYF.

J is TRBJ1-4 and V is TRBV6-2 or TRBV6-3, with 9 bases matching TRBD1. The CDR3 covers 15 residues. From germline, CDR1 is MNHEY and CDR2 SVGEGT. V lost 4 bases to trimming and J lost 8 bases; unmatched junction nucleotides: 8. In DNA form, the CDR3 reads TGTGCCAGCAGTTCCACCGGGACAGGGAACGAAAAACTGTTTTTT. Translated: CASSSTGTGNEKLFF.

The V and J genes are TRBV7-2 and TRBJ1-5; no clear D gene. The CDR3 has 13 residues. The germline CDR1 and CDR2 sequences are SGHTA and FQGNSA. V lost 5 bases to trimming and J lost 1 base, with 6 bases between them. In DNA form, the CDR3 reads TGTGCCAGCAGCCTCTTAAGCAATCAGCCCCAGCATTTT. It codes for CASSLLSNQPQHF. Based on the CDR3 plus reference TRBV7-2 and TRBJ1-5, the full variable domain is GAGVSQSPSNKVTEKGKDVELRCDPISGHTALYWYRQSLGQGLEFLIYFQGNSAPDKSGLPSDRFSAERTGGSVSTLTIQRTQQEDSAVYLCASSLLSNQPQHFGDGTRLSIL.

This clonotype has ten or more counts. This chain joins TRBV28 and TRBJ1-3, with 8 bases aligning to TRBD1. Germline trimming cut 6 bases from V and 0 bases from J; bases unmatched to any gene: 7. The CDR3 spans 16 residues. Germline V lookup: CDR1 MDHEN, CDR2 SYDVKM. The CDR3 DNA follows: TGTGCCAGCAGCCCGATGGACAGGGTCTCTGGAAACACCATATATTTT. It encodes CASSPMDRVSGNTIYF.

In this sample, this clonotype turned up many times. V is TRBV6-1 and J is TRBJ2-2; 9 nucleotides align to TRBD1. The junction had 5 bases not matched to a gene; V was cut back by 7 bases and J by 5 bases. Germline CDR1 and CDR2: MNHNS and SASEGT. The CDR3 contains 14 residues. The CDR3 bases are TGTGCCAGCACAAGGACAGGGGAAACCGGGGAGCTGTTTTTT. Protein product: CASTRTGETGELFF.

This clonotype is deemed medium-sized (0.01 to 0.1%). The genes are TRBV7-9 and TRBJ2-6; the match to TRBD2 covers 7 bases. The CDR3 is 15 residues long. V shed 6 bases, J shed 2 bases, and the junction held 4 bases outside the gene matches. Germline lookup yields CDR1 SEHNR and CDR2 FQNEAQ (reference sequence). The chain's CDR3 is CASSPLATGANVLTF. CDR3 DNA sequence: TGTGCCAGCAGTCCACTAGCGACTGGGGCCAACGTCCTGACTTTC.

The genes are TRBV24-1 and TRBJ1-5; D possibly corresponds to TRBD1 (5 bases). V lost 5 bases to trimming and J lost 4 bases, with 8 bases between them. The CDR3 has 13 residues. Germline V gene lookup returns CDR1 KGHDR and CDR2 SFDVKD. DNA for the CDR3: TGTGCCACCAGTGCCAGGGCGAATCAGCCCCAGCATTTT. It codes for CATSARANQPQHF.

The sample holds many counts of this clonotype. V gene TRBV2 combines with J gene TRBJ1-1; D not resolved. V shed 5 bases and J shed 5 bases, with 12 bases lying between them. The CDR3 sequence is 13 residues long. Germline values: CDR1 SNHLY, CDR2 FYNNEI. As DNA, the CDR3 is TGTGCCAGCAGTTACGCCCGGGAGACTGAAGCTTTCTTT. This translates into CASSYARETEAFF.

This clonotype was seen a handful of times. The V call is TRBV10-3, the J call TRBJ2-7; unclear D gene. The CDR3 totals 13 residues. The V end was cut by 4 bases, the J end by 0 bases, with 7 bases between. Per germline, CDR1 ENHRY and CDR2 SYGVKD. As DNA, the CDR3 is TGTGCCATCAGTGGCACGGGCTCCTACGAGCAGTACTTC. Protein product: CAISGTGSYEQYF.

The table lists this clonotype with a count of one. V and J are TRBV20-1 and TRBJ2-7; D unresolved. The CDR3 has 10 residues. Trimming took off 5 bases at V and 3 bases at J, with 5 bases between the two ends. CDR1 is DFQATT and CDR2 is SNEGSKA in the germline V gene (reference sequence). The CDR3 protein is CSASDYEQYF. The CDR3 DNA reads as TGCAGTGCTTCTGACTACGAGCAGTACTTC.

This clonotype occurred a few times. The J gene is TRBJ1-1, the V gene TRBV14; no reliable D call. Per germline, CDR1 SGHDN and CDR2 FVKESK. Trimming took 6 bases from V and 0 from J, leaving 5 bases between them. The CDR3 runs to 12 residues. As DNA, the CDR3 is TGTGCCAGCAGTCGGATGAACACTGAAGCTTTCTTT. Translation gives CASSRMNTEAFF.

This clonotype was detected many times. The chain employs TRBV30 and TRBJ1-3; weak D call: TRBD1 (5 bases). The CDR3 consists of 16 residues. V shed 3 bases and J shed 0 bases, with 15 bases lying between them. CDR1 GTSNPN and CDR2 SVGIG come from the germline V gene (reference sequence). The CDR3 region is CAWRPDTPLSGNTIYF. The CDR3 bases are TGTGCCTGGAGACCGGACACGCCACTCTCTGGAAACACCATATATTTT.

This clonotype was observed a handful of times. This chain uses TRBV11-2 with TRBJ2-5; the match to TRBD2 covers 7 bases. CDR1 SGHAT and CDR2 FQNNGV come from the germline V gene. Losses at the gene ends were 5 bases for V and 7 bases for J; bases not matched to a gene: 7. This CDR3 spans 13 amino acids. CDR3 loop: CASSQTGGATQYF. Here the CDR3 DNA reads TGTGCCAGCAGCCAGACGGGGGGAGCGACCCAGTACTTC.

The gene calls are TRBV9 and TRBJ1-1; D gene unclear. Germline V gene data show CDR1 as SGDLS and CDR2 as YYNGEE. V lost 0 bases to trimming and J lost 1 base, with 7 bases between them. This CDR3 is built from 14 residues. This CDR3 is CASSVGWRNTEAFF. CDR3 bases: TGTGCCAGCAGCGTAGGTTGGAGGAACACTGAAGCTTTCTTT.

The chain links TRBV2 to TRBJ1-2; 8 bases are shared with TRBD1. The CDR3 loop spans 20 amino acids. Losses at the gene ends were 5 bases for V and 4 bases for J; bases not matched to a gene: 24. The germline V gene has CDR1 SNHLY and CDR2 FYNNEI. The CDR3 protein is CASSSTSPAPGQELRYGYTF. The DNA for the CDR3 is TGTGCCAGCAGTTCTACAAGCCCTGCCCCGGGACAGGAGCTTCGCTATGGCTACACCTTC.